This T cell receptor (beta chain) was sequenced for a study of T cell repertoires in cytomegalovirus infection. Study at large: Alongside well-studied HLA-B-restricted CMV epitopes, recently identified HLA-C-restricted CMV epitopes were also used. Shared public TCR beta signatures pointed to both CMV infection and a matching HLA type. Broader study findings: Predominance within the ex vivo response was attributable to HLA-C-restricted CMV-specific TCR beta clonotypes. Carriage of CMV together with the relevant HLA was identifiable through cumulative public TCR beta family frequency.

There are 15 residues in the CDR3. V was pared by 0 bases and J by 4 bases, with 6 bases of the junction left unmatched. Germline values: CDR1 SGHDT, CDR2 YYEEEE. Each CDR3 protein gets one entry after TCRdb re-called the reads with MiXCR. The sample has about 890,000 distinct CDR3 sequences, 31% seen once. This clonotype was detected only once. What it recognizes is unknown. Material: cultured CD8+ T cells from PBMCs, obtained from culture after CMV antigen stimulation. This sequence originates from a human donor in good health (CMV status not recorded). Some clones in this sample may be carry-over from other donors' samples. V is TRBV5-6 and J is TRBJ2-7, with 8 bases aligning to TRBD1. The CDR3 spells CASSLGGGQGYEQYF. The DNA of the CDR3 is TGTGCCAGCAGCTTGGGGGGAGGACAGGGATACGAGCAGTACTTC.